This TCR beta chain comes out of a study of shared clonotypes between healthy human individuals. General study results and limits: Memory subsets had estimated richness that was generally smaller than that of naive subsets.

This clone occurred a few times. The antigen is unknown. The sample holds other DNA sequences that translate to the same CDR3. The method was immunoSEQ multiplex PCR; TCRdb's version includes in-frame clones alone and lacks a portion of them. The repertoire consists of approximately 1,000,000 clones, with approximately 75% occurring once and the leading ten covering roughly 0.9%. This sequence originates from a man younger than 35 in good health. Some clones in this sample may be carry-over from other donors' samples. The sequencing input was memory CD4+ T cells from PBMCs. The subset was: CD45RA-negative fraction.

CDR3 loop: CASSLIGYEQYF. The CDR3 nucleotides are TGCGCCAGCAGCTTGATCGGATACGAGCAGTACTTC. The chain couples TRBV5-1 to TRBJ2-7; D unclear. The CDR3 is made up of 12 amino acids. Trimming left V 1 base short and J 4 bases short, with 6 bases between. Germline V gene data show CDR1 as SGHRS and CDR2 as YFSETQ.